Shown below are 12 T cell receptor beta chains from a single sample sequenced in a study of CD8 T cells in ankylosing spondylitis. TCRdb re-derived calls from the 5' RACE reads in MiXCR, one entry per CDR3 protein. The sample has 200,000 to 250,000 distinct CDR3 sequences; 8% to 11% are singletons. Specimen: blood, either unsorted or a sorted T cell fraction (not recorded which). The receptors were sampled from a male donor with ankylosing spondylitis or in good health (not recorded which).

This clonotype was seen only a few times. In DNA form, the CDR3 reads TGCAGTGCTAGACGGCGGGAACAAGCTTTCTTT. Its protein is CSARRREQAFF. The chain recombines TRBV20-1 with TRBJ1-1; D uncertain. The CDR3 is made up of 11 amino acids. Germline V gene data show CDR1 as DFQATT and CDR2 as SNEGSKA (reference sequence). Deletions cut 2 bases from V and 9 bases from J, with 10 bases between.

This clonotype was picked up many times. V is TRBV11-3 and J is TRBJ2-2, with D perhaps matching TRBD1 or TRBD2 (5 bases each). Germline V gives CDR1 SGHNT, CDR2 YENEEA. V lost 5 bases, J lost 4 bases, and 14 bases lay in between. The CDR3 spans 15 residues. DNA of the CDR3: TGTGCCAGCAGCAGCCTGGGACGGAGCACCGGGGAGCTGTTTTTT. Protein sequence: CASSSLGRSTGELFF.

This clonotype was observed at least ten times. This sequence joins TRBV28 and TRBJ2-7; D is perhaps TRBD2 (6 bases). Germline lookup yields CDR1 MDHEN and CDR2 SYDVKM. The V end was cut by 4 bases, the J end by 2 bases, with 12 bases between. The CDR3 runs to 14 residues. This chain's CDR3 is CASSSPGVTYEQYF. The CDR3 nucleotides read TGTGCCAGCAGTTCGCCGGGGGTGACCTACGAGCAGTACTTC.

This clonotype occurred a few times. The chain combines TRBV7-9 with TRBJ2-7; 10 nucleotides line up with TRBD2. Looked up from germline, CDR1 is SEHNR and CDR2 is FQNEAQ (reference sequence). V shed 6 bases and J 3 bases; nucleotides not matched to a gene: 5. CDR3 size: 14 residues. CDR3 region: CASSVAGGHYEQYF. The DNA for the CDR3 is TGTGCCAGCAGTGTAGCGGGGGGACACTACGAGCAGTACTTC.

This clonotype was detected only a few times. The V call is TRBV27, the J call TRBJ2-1; perhaps TRBD2 as D (5 bases). V was trimmed by 6 bases and J by 7 bases, leaving 7 bases between them. The CDR3 length is 11 residues. Per germline, CDR1 MNHEY and CDR2 SMNVEV (reference sequence). CDR3 nucleotide sequence: TGTGCCAGCAGCAGAGGGAATGAGCAGTTCTTC. This encodes CASSRGNEQFF.

This rearrangement joins TRBV6-1 to TRBJ2-7; possibly TRBD1 for D (9 bases). The CDR3 runs to 15 residues. Trimming took 7 bases from V and 5 from J, leaving 21 bases between them. CDR1 MNHNS and CDR2 SASEGT come from the germline V gene. The CDR3 DNA follows: TGTGCCAGCAACGGGGGGGGGACAGGGAGTAACGAGCAGTACTTC. Amino acid sequence: CASNGGGTGSNEQYF.

The sample holds many counts of this clonotype. This chain links TRBV7-2 with TRBJ1-3; the D is unclear. Trimming removed 5 bases at V and 0 bases at J, with 8 bases between. Germline V gene sequence: CDR1 SGHTA, CDR2 FQGNSA. This CDR3 has 14 residues. Here the CDR3 DNA reads TGTGCCAGCAGCCGAGGTGTCTCTGGAAACACCATATATTTT. Protein sequence: CASSRGVSGNTIYF. Complete variable domain (other parts from reference TRBV7-2 and TRBJ1-3): GAGVSQSPSNKVTEKGKDVELRCDPISGHTALYWYRQSLGQGLEFLIYFQGNSAPDKSGLPSDRFSAERTGGSVSTLTIQRTQQEDSAVYLCASSRGVSGNTIYFGEGSWLTVV.

This clonotype was detected only a few times. The V call is TRBV9, the J call TRBJ2-1, with 13 bases identical to TRBD2. Germline V gene data show CDR1 as SGDLS and CDR2 as YYNGEE. The CDR3 contains 16 residues. Trimming cost V 3 bases and J 7 bases; bases outside gene matches: 7. CDR3 in amino acids: CASSAKGGLAGNEQFF. Written as DNA, the CDR3 is TGTGCCAGCAGCGCGAAGGGGGGACTAGCGGGGAATGAGCAGTTCTTC.

This clonotype appeared many times. This chain connects TRBV6-1 to TRBJ1-1; no clear D. The CDR3 contains 13 residues. Trimming shortened V by 6 bases and J by 1 base, and 9 bases separated the two germline ends. Germline CDR1 and CDR2: MNHNS and SASEGT. CDR3 residues: CASRVSENTEAFF. The DNA for the CDR3 is TGTGCCAGCAGGGTGTCCGAGAACACTGAAGCTTTCTTT.

This sequence joins TRBV12-3 or TRBV12-4 and TRBJ2-1; D might be TRBD2 (6 bases). The germline V and J ends were trimmed by 3 bases and 0 bases, with 18 bases remaining between them. The CDR3 totals 18 residues. Written as DNA, the CDR3 is TGTGCCAGCAGTTTTCAGGCGGCGGGGATCGGCTCCTACAATGAGCAGTTCTTC. Translated, it gives CASSFQAAGIGSYNEQFF.

This clonotype appeared many times. The V gene is TRBV5-1, the J gene TRBJ2-3; a weak D match, TRBD1 (6 bases). The V and J ends lost 0 bases and 6 bases respectively, with 11 bases between them. The germline V gene has CDR1 SGHRS and CDR2 YFSETQ. This CDR3 is built from 14 residues. The CDR3 sequence: CASSLASQGDTQYF. CDR3 in DNA: TGCGCCAGCAGCTTGGCAAGCCAGGGGGATACGCAGTATTTT. The full variable domain, in which reference TRBV5-1 and TRBJ2-3 provide the parts outside the CDR3, is KAGVTQTPRYLIKTRGQQVTLSCSPISGHRSVSWYQQTPGQGLQFLFEYFSETQRNKGNFPGRFSGRQFSNSRSEMNVSTLELGDSALYLCASSLASQGDTQYFGPGTRLTVL.

This clonotype was seen many times. V and J are TRBV10-3 and TRBJ1-2; 10 bases are a match to TRBD1. CDR3 length equals 14 residues. Germline V gene lookup returns CDR1 ENHRY and CDR2 SYGVKD. The V gene end was trimmed by 11 bases and the J gene end by 3 bases; junction bases not matched to a gene: 9. CDR3 sequence reads: CASSGQGDDYGYTF. Written as DNA, the CDR3 is TGTGCCTCGAGTGGACAGGGGGATGACTATGGCTACACCTTC.